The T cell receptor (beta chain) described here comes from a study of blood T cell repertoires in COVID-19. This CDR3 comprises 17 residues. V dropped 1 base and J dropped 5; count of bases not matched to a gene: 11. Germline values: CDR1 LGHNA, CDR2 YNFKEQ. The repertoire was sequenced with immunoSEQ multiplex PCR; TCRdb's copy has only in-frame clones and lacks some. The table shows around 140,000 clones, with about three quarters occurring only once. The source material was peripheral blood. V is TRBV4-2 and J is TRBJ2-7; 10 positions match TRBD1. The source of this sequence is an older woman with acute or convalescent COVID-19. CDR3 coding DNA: TGTGCCAGCAGCCAAGGGTTTGTCGGGACAGGGGCCCACGAGCAGTACTTC. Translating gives CASSQGFVGTGAHEQYF.